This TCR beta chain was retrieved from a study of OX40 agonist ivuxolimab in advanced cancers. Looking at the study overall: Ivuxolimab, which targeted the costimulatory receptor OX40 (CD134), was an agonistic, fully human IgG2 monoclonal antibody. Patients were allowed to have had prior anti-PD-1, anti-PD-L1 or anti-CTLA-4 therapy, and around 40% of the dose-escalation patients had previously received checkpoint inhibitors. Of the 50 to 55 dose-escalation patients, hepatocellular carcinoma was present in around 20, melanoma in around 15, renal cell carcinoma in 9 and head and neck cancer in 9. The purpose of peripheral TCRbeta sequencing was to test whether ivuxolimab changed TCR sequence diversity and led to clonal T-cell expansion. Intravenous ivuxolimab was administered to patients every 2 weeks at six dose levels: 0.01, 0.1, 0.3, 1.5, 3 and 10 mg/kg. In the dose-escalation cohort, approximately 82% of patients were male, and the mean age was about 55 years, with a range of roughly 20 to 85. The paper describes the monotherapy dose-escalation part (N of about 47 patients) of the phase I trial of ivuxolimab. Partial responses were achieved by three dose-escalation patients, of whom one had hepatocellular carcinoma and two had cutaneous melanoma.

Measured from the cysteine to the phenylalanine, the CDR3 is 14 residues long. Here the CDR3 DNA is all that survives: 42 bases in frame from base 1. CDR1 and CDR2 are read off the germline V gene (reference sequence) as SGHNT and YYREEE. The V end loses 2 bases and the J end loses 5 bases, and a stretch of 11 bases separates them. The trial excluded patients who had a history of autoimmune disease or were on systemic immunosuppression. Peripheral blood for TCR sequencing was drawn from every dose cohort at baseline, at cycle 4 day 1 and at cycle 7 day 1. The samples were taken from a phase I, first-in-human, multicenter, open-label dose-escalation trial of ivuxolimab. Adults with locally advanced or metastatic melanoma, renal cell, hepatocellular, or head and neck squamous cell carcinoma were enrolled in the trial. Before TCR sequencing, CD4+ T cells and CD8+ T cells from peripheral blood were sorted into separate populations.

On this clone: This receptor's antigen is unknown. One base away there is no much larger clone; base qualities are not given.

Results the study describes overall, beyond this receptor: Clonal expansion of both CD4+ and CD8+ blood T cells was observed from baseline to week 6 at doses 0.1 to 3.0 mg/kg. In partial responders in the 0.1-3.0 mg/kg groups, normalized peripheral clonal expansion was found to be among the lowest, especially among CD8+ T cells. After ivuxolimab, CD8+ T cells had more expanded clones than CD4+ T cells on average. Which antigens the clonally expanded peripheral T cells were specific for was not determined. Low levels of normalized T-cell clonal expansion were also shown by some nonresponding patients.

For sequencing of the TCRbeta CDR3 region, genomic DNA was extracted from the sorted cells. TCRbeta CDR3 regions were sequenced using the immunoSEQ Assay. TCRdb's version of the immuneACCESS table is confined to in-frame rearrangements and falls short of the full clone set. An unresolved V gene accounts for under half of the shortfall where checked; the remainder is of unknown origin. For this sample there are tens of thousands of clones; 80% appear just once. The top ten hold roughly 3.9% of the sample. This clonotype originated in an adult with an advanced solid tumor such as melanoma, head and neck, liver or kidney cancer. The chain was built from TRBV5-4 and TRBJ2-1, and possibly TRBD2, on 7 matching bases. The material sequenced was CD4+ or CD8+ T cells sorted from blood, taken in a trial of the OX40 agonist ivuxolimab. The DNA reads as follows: TGTGCCAGCAGCTTAACAGGGAGGGACAATGAGCAGTTCTTC. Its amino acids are CASSLTGRDNEQFF.